Below, one TCR beta chain is given with its context. TCRdb re-called the 5' RACE reads; one entry per CDR3 protein, DNA not given. This sample contains around 400,000 distinct CDR3 sequences. The sample belongs to a study of monozygotic twins with inflammatory bowel disease. Per donor, roughly 2.5 ml of blood was collected and frozen. Germline V CDR1 and CDR2: SGHTA, FQGNSA. The CDR3 is made up of 15 amino acids. V usage is TRBV7-2 and J usage is TRBJ2-5; TCRdb proposes TRBD2, but this gene call is untestable without DNA. The clonotype originates from a human donor with ulcerative colitis or Crohn's disease, or a healthy co-twin of an affected twin (not recorded which). Specimen: blood. The CDR3: CASSLNGRLEGTQYF.